This T cell receptor (beta chain) was captured by sequencing in a study of OX40 agonist ivuxolimab in advanced cancers. At the level of the study: Each patient was given ivuxolimab into a vein every 2 weeks, at 0.01 to 10 mg/kg. Partial response was recorded in three patients: one hepatocellular carcinoma and two cutaneous melanoma cases. Points from the study as a whole: At 0.1 to 3.0 mg/kg, CD4+ and CD8+ blood T cells expanded clonally by week 6. People who partly responded at 0.1-3.0 mg/kg had some of the least clonal expansion seen.

This clone was counted a few times. What it binds is unknown. Profiled with immunoSEQ multiplex PCR; TCRdb holds only in-frame clones, not every one. Here the sample spans just over 70,000 clones, less than 90% being singletons. V trimming: 4 bases; J trimming: 7 bases; junction bases outside the gene matches: 11. The CDR3 spans 15 residues. Germline assignment: CDR1 SGHTS and CDR2 YDEGEE. The clonotype was recovered from an adult with an advanced solid tumor such as melanoma, head and neck, liver or kidney cancer. The material was CD4+ or CD8+ T cells sorted from blood, obtained in a trial of the OX40 agonist ivuxolimab. The rearrangement uses TRBV5-8 and TRBJ1-5; 7 bases are shared with TRBD1. The CDR3 reads CASSGTGAGYQPQHF. DNA of the CDR3: TGTGCCAGCAGCGGAACAGGGGCGGGATACCAGCCCCAGCATTTT. The whole variable domain, remainder taken from reference TRBV5-8 and TRBJ1-5, is EAGVTQSPTHLIKTRGQQATLRCSPISGHTSVYWYQQALGLGLQFLLWYDEGEERNRGNFPPRFSGRQFPNYSSELNVNALELEDSALYLCASSGTGAGYQPQHFGDGTRLSIL.